The 7 T cell receptor beta chains listed next were all sequenced from one sample in a study of neurological immune-mediated disorders. TCRdb independently ran MiXCR on the 5' RACE reads; one entry per CDR3 protein. The sample carries tens of thousands of distinct CDR3 sequences, about 10% recorded once. Regarding time point: longitudinal time-point 1 (baseline). Sequencing was performed on PBMCs. These receptors all come from a male donor with HTLV-1-associated myelopathy (HAM/TSP).

This clonotype has ten or more counts. The V call is TRBV20-1, the J call TRBJ1-3, with D uncertain. Germline CDR1 reads DFQATT; CDR2 reads SNEGSKA (reference sequence). The germline V and J ends were trimmed by 5 bases and 12 bases, with 17 bases remaining between them. The CDR3 spans 12 residues. DNA of the CDR3: TGCAGTGCTGGCGCGTCCAGTTCAAACATATATTTT. The encoded protein is CSAGASSSNIYF.

This clonotype was counted ten times or more. This chain joins TRBV20-1 and TRBJ2-5; no definite D call. Germline CDR1 DFQATT, CDR2 SNEGSKA (reference sequence). V was pared by 2 bases and J by 4 bases, with 8 bases between. This CDR3 is 12 amino acids long. CDR3 in DNA: TGCAGTGCTAGATATGTAGGAGAGACCCAGTACTTC. This codes for CSARYVGETQYF.

This clonotype was picked up many times. The rearrangement joins TRBV27 to TRBJ2-3, with D perhaps being TRBD1 or TRBD2 (5 bases each). With 3 bases removed from V and 2 bases from J, the gap between germline ends came to 12 bases. This CDR3 comprises 15 residues. Germline V lookup: CDR1 MNHEY, CDR2 SMNVEV (reference sequence). Here the CDR3 DNA reads TGTGCCAGCAGTTTTGAGGGGCACAACACAGATACGCAGTATTTT. Its protein product is CASSFEGHNTDTQYF.

This clonotype was recorded many times. This chain uses TRBV15 with TRBJ1-4; D not certain. This CDR3 is built from 11 residues. The germline V gene has CDR1 LNHNV and CDR2 YYDKDF (reference sequence). V was pared by 0 bases and J by 10 bases, with 3 bases between. The CDR3 is CATSREGKLFF. DNA of the CDR3: TGTGCCACCAGCAGAGAGGGAAAACTGTTTTTT.

This clonotype was found many times. The chain has TRBV28 and TRBJ2-1; D call uncertain. In germline, CDR1 is MDHEN, CDR2 SYDVKM. V lost 1 base and J 9 bases, leaving 16 bases between the germline ends. CDR3 length equals 15 residues. The CDR3 spells CASSLSGARAGEQFF. In DNA, the CDR3 is TGTGCCAGCAGTTTATCAGGAGCAAGGGCCGGTGAGCAGTTCTTC.

This rearrangement joins TRBV7-8 to TRBJ1-4, with 8 bases fitting TRBD1. The germline V gene has CDR1 SGHVS and CDR2 FQNEAQ. V shed 3 bases, J shed 2 bases, and the junction held 5 bases outside the gene matches. The CDR3 consists of 16 residues. CDR3 residues: CASSFGPGGTNEKLFF. CDR3 sequence (DNA): TGTGCCAGCAGCTTTGGACCAGGGGGCACTAATGAAAAACTGTTTTTT.

J is TRBJ1-1 and V is TRBV5-1; no reliable D call. The CDR3 runs to 14 residues. CDR1 is SGHRS, CDR2 YFSETQ, per germline. V was shortened by 0 bases and J by 4 bases, with 10 bases between the two germline ends. This CDR3 is CASSLDGVGTEAFF. The CDR3 bases are TGCGCCAGCAGCTTGGATGGGGTCGGCACTGAAGCTTTCTTT.